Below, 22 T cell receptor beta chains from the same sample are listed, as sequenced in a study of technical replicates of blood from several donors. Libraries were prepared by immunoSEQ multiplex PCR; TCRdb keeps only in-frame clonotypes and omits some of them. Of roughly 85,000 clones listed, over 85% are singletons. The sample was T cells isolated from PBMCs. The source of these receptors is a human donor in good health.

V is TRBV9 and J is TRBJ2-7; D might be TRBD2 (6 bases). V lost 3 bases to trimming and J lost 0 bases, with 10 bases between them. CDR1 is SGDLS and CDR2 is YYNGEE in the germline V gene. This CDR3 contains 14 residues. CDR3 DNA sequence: TGTGCCAGCAGCGGTGGTAGCGGCTCCTACGAGCAGTACTTC. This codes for CASSGGSGSYEQYF.

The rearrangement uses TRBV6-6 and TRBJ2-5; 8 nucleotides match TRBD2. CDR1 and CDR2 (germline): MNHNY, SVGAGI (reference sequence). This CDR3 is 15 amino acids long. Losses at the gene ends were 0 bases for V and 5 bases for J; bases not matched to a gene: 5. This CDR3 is CASSYSAGGWETQYF. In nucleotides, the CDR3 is TGTGCCAGCAGTTACTCTGCGGGGGGCTGGGAGACCCAGTACTTC.

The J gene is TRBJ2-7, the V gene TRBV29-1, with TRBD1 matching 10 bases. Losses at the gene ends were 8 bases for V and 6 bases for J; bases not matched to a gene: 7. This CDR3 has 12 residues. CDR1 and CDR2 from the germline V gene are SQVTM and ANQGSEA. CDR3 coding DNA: TGCAGCCATCGACAGGGGGCACTCGAGCAGTACTTC. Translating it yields CSHRQGALEQYF.

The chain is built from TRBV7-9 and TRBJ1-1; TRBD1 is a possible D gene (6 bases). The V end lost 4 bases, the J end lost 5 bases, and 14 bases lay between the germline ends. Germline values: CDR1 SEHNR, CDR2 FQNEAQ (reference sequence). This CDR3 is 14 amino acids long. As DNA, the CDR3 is TGTGCCAGCAGCTCACGACTACAGGGAACTGAAGCTTTCTTT. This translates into CASSSRLQGTEAFF.

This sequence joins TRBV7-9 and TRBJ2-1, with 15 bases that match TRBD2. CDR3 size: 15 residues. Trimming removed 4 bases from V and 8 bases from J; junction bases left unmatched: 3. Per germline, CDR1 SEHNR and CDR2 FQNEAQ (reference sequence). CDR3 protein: CASSWTSGRADEQFF. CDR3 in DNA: TGTGCCAGCAGCTGGACTAGCGGGAGGGCCGATGAGCAGTTCTTC.

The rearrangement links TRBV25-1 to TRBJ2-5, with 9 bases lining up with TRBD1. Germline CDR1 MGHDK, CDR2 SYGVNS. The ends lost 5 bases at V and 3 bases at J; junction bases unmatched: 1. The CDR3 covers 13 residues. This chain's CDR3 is CASSRTGEETQYF. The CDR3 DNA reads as TGTGCCAGCAGTCGGACAGGGGAAGAGACCCAGTACTTC.

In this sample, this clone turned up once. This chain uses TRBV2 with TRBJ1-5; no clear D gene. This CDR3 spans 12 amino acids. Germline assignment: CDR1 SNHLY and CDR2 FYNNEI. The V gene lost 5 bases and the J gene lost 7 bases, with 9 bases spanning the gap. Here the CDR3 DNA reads TGTGCCAGCAGTCTAGAAACCCAGCCCCAGCATTTT. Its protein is CASSLETQPQHF.

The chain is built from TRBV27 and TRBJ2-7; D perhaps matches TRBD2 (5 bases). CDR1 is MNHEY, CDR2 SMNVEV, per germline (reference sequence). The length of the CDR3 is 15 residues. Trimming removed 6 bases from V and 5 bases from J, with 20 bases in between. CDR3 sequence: CASSAGISEVHEQYF. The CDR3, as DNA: TGTGCCAGCAGCGCCGGGATCTCAGAGGTCCACGAGCAGTACTTC.

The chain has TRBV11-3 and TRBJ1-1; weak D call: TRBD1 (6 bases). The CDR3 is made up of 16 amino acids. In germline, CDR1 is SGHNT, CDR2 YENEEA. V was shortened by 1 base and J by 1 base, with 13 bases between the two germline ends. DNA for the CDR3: TGTGCCAGCAGCTTAGGGGGCGACAGGTCGAACACTGAAGCTTTCTTT. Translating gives CASSLGGDRSNTEAFF.

CDR3 sequence (DNA): TGTGCCAGCACCCCTTCAGGGTTCGGGGAGCTGTTTTTT. As protein: CASTPSGFGELFF. The rearrangement links TRBV25-1 to TRBJ2-2, with D possibly matching TRBD1 (5 bases). Per germline, CDR1 MGHDK and CDR2 SYGVNS. The CDR3 sequence is 13 residues long. The V end lost 7 bases, the J end lost 7 bases, and 13 bases lay between the germline ends. The full variable domain, in which reference TRBV25-1 and TRBJ2-2 provide the parts outside the CDR3, is EADIYQTPRYLVIGTGKKITLECSQTMGHDKMYWYQQDPGMELHLIHYSYGVNSTEKGDLSSESTVSRIRTEHFPLTLESARPSHTSQYLCASTPSGFGELFFGEGSRLTVL.

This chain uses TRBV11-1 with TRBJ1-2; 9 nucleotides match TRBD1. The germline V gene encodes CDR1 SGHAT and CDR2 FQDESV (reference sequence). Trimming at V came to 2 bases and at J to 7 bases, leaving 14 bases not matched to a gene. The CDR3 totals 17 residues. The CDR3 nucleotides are TGTGCCAGCAGCTTATATTTTCCAGGACAGGGGCCGAGTGGCTACACCTTC. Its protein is CASSLYFPGQGPSGYTF.

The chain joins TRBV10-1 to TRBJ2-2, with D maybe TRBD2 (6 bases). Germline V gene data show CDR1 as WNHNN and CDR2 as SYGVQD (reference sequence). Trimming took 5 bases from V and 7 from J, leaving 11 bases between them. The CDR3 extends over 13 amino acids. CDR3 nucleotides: TGCGCCAGCAGTTACGGGAGTGGCGGGGAGCTGTTTTTT. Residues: CASSYGSGGELFF.

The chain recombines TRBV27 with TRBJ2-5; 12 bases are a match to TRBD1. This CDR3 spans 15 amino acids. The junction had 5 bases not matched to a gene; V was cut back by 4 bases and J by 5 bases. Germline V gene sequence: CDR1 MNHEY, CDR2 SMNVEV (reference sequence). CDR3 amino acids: CASSSGQGAWETQYF. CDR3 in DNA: TGTGCCAGCAGTTCGGGACAGGGGGCATGGGAGACCCAGTACTTC.

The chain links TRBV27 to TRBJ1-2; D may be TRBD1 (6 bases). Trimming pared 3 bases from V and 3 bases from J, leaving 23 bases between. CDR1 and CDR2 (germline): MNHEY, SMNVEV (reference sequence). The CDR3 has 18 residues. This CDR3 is CASSFRFLGTTSHYGYTF. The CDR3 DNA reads TGTGCCAGCAGTTTTAGGTTCTTAGGGACAACCTCACACTATGGCTACACCTTC.

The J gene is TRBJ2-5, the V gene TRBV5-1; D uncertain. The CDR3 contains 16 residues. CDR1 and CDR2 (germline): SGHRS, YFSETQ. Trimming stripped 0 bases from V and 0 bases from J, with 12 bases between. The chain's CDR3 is CASSLGLGSDQETQYF. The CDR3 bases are TGCGCCAGCAGCTTGGGGCTCGGCAGCGACCAAGAGACCCAGTACTTC.

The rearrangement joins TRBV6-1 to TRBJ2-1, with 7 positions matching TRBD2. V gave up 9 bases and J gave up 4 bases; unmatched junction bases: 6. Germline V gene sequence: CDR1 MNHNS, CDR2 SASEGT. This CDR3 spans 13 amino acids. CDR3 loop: CASGLADYNEQFF. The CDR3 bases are TGTGCCAGTGGGCTAGCGGATTACAATGAGCAGTTCTTC.

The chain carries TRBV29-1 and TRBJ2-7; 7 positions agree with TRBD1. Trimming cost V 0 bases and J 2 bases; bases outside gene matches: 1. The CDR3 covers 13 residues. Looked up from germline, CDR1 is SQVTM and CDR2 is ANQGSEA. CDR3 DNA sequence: TGCAGCGTTGAAGAGGACAGGCCCTACGAGCAGTACTTC. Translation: CSVEEDRPYEQYF.

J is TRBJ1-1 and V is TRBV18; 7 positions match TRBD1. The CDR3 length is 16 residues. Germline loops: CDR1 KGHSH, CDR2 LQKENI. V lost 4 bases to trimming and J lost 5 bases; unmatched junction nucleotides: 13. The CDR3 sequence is CASSQDRERVRTEAFF. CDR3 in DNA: TGTGCCAGCTCACAAGACAGGGAGAGGGTTCGGACTGAAGCTTTCTTT.

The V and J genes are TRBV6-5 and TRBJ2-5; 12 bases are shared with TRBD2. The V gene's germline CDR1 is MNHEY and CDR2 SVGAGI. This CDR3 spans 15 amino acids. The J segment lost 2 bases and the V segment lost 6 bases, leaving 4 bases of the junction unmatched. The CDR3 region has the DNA TGTGCCAGCAGCTGGACTAGCGGGGAACAAGAGACCCAGTACTTC. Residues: CASSWTSGEQETQYF.

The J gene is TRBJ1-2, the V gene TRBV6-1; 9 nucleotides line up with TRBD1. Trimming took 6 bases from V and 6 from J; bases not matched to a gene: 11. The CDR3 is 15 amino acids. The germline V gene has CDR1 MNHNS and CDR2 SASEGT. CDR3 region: CASREPYRGQDGYTF. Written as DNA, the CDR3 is TGTGCCAGCAGGGAACCTTACAGGGGGCAGGATGGCTACACCTTC.

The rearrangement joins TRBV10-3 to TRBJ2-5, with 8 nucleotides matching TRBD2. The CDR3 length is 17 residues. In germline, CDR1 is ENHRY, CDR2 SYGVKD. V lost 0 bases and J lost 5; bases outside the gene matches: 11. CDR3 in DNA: TGTGCCATCAGTGAGTCCCGAGGGCTAGCGGGTGCCGAGACCCAGTACTTC. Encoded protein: CAISESRGLAGAETQYF.

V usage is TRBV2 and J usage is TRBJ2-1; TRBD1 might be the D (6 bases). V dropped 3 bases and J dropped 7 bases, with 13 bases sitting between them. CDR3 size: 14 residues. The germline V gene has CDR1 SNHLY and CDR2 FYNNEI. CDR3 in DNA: TGTGCCAGCAGTGAGGCCCCGCAGGGGAATGAGCAGTTCTTC. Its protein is CASSEAPQGNEQFF.